The 4 T cell receptor beta chains below come from one sample, sequenced in a study of shared clonotypes between healthy human individuals. Clones were read by immunoSEQ multiplex PCR, and TCRdb kept only the in-frame ones, dropping some. The sample records some 660,000 clones, 60% to 75% being singletons. Sequencing was carried out using memory CD4+ T cells sorted from blood. Subset of the sample: CD45RA-negative fraction. Receptors originate from a woman under 40 in good health.

This chain uses TRBV5-1 with TRBJ2-7, with D perhaps being TRBD1 or TRBD2 (5 bases each). Germline values: CDR1 SGHRS, CDR2 YFSETQ. The V gene lost 4 bases and the J gene lost 4 bases, with 15 bases spanning the gap. The CDR3 runs 14 residues. Here the CDR3 DNA reads TGCGCCAGCAGCGTCCAGGGAGTTGCGTACGAGCAGTACTTC. Translating gives CASSVQGVAYEQYF.

The chain employs TRBV5-1 and TRBJ2-7; 8 bases fit TRBD2. The V gene's germline CDR1 is SGHRS and CDR2 YFSETQ. V shed 0 bases, J shed 2 bases, and the junction held 10 bases outside the gene matches. CDR3 length equals 17 residues. CDR3 sequence: CASSLGSGTRAAYEQYF. The CDR3 nucleotides are TGCGCCAGCAGCTTGGGTAGCGGGACCAGGGCGGCCTACGAGCAGTACTTC.

This clone was counted only a few times. Other DNA variants within this sample encode the same CDR3. The chain recombines TRBV11-2 with TRBJ2-2, with 8 bases that match TRBD1. This CDR3 contains 14 residues. Per the germline V gene, CDR1 is SGHAT and CDR2 is FQNNGV. The J segment lost 4 bases and the V segment lost 2 bases, leaving 0 bases of the junction unmatched. The CDR3 spells CASSLQGATGELFF. CDR3 nucleotides: TGTGCCAGCAGCTTACAGGGGGCCACCGGGGAGCTGTTTTTT.

Here the CDR3 reads CAGSGRASYEQYF. Here the CDR3 DNA reads TGTGCCGGTAGCGGGAGGGCCTCCTACGAGCAGTACTTC. The chain links TRBV30 to TRBJ2-7; 11 bases align to TRBD2. The CDR3 has 13 residues. Germline assignment: CDR1 GTSNPN and CDR2 SVGIG (reference sequence). After removal of 8 bases from V and 0 bases from J, the junction contained 3 bases not matched to a gene.